These 27 T cell receptor beta chains share one sample of origin, sequenced in a study of blood T cells in healthy people across ages. Through a sample-barcoded 5' primer and a J-beta primer mix, a second PCR was run for about 6 to 11 cycles. TCRdb redid the calling of the 5' RACE reads with MiXCR, one entry per CDR3 protein. Of some 900,000 distinct CDR3 sequences listed, around 48% are singletons. The material sequenced was blood. These receptors were obtained from a man in his thirties or forties in good health.

As to this clonotype: Sequence at one end of the junction differs from germline and may be a read error. The gene calls are TRBV12-3 or TRBV12-4 and TRBJ2-3, with D possibly TRBD2 on 6 matching bases. CDR3 size: 15 residues. The CDR3 loop is CAGSYGDSSTDTQYF. The CDR3 DNA is TGTGCCGGCAGTTACGGGGACTCTAGCACAGATACGCAGTATTTT.

The genes are TRBV20-1 and TRBJ1-2; 11 bases are a match to TRBD1. The germline V gene encodes CDR1 DFQATT and CDR2 SNEGSKA (reference sequence). V dropped 3 bases and J dropped 2; count of bases not matched to a gene: 2. This CDR3 is 14 amino acids long. CDR3 in DNA: TGCAGTGCTAGGGGGACAGGGGGAAACTATGGCTACACCTTC. Amino acids: CSARGTGGNYGYTF.

This clonotype was recorded a few times. The chain couples TRBV12-3 or TRBV12-4 to TRBJ2-7; D unresolved. V was pared by 5 bases and J by 5 bases, with 13 bases between. The CDR3 is 13 residues long. The chain's CDR3 is CASSIAIRNEQYF. The CDR3 region has the DNA TGTGCCAGCAGTATCGCAATCAGGAACGAGCAGTACTTC.

This rearrangement joins TRBV6-2 or TRBV6-3 to TRBJ2-6; D unresolved. The CDR3 spans 17 residues. V shed 2 bases and J shed 0 bases, with 11 bases lying between them. Germline CDR1 is MNHEY and CDR2 is SVGEGT. The CDR3 nucleotides are TGTGCCAGCAGTTACAGTGACCGCAGCTCTGGGGCCAACGTCCTGACTTTC. It yields the protein CASSYSDRSSGANVLTF.

This chain joins TRBV3-1 and TRBJ2-3; D is possibly TRBD2 (5 bases). Germline values: CDR1 LGHDT, CDR2 YNNKEL (reference sequence). The V end was cut by 1 base, the J end by 2 bases, with 10 bases between. The CDR3 is made up of 15 amino acids. In DNA form, the CDR3 reads TGTGCCAGCAGCCAAGCGCTAGCTAACACAGATACGCAGTATTTT. This translates into CASSQALANTDTQYF.

The chain's CDR3 is CASSQTGGAFF. In nucleotides, the CDR3 is TGTGCCAGCAGCCAAACAGGAGGAGCTTTCTTT. The J gene is TRBJ1-1, the V gene TRBV6-6; weak D call: TRBD1 (5 bases). V lost 6 bases, J lost 10 bases, and 12 bases lay in between. Looked up from germline, CDR1 is MNHNY and CDR2 is SVGAGI (reference sequence). This CDR3 is 11 amino acids long.

This clonotype was detected only a few times. The chain recombines TRBV20-1 with TRBJ2-1; 8 bases match TRBD2. The CDR3 totals 17 residues. Germline loops: CDR1 DFQATT, CDR2 SNEGSKA (reference sequence). J gave up 9 bases and V 0 bases, and 16 bases lay outside the gene matches. CDR3 region: CSARDPSAGALHGEQFF. CDR3 bases: TGCAGTGCTAGAGATCCCTCAGCGGGGGCGCTCCACGGTGAGCAGTTCTTC.

The V and J genes are TRBV20-1 and TRBJ2-4; 11 bases line up with TRBD1. Germline values: CDR1 DFQATT, CDR2 SNEGSKA (reference sequence). CDR3 length equals 12 residues. With V trimmed by 5 bases and J by 8 bases, 2 bases remained unmatched. The chain's CDR3 is CSAGGQGDIQYF. CDR3 DNA sequence: TGCAGTGCTGGGGGACAGGGGGACATTCAGTACTTC.

The chain joins TRBV27 to TRBJ2-1; TRBD1 agrees at 7 bases. There are 15 residues in the CDR3. In germline, CDR1 is MNHEY, CDR2 SMNVEV (reference sequence). The V segment lost 5 bases and the J segment 9 bases; nucleotides outside the gene matches: 13. For the CDR3, the DNA is TGTGCCAGCAGTCCCGACAGGGCTCCACGGGGTGAGCAGTTCTTC. Amino acid sequence: CASSPDRAPRGEQFF.

At least ten counts were recorded for this clonotype. The chain carries TRBV2 and TRBJ2-5; possibly TRBD2 for D (5 bases). This CDR3 is built from 14 residues. V was trimmed by 8 bases and J by 0 bases, leaving 13 bases between them. CDR1 and CDR2 from the germline V gene are SNHLY and FYNNEI. The DNA of the CDR3 is TGTGCCAGCCGTGGAGGAACGTACCAAGAGACCCAGTACTTC. As protein: CASRGGTYQETQYF.

This chain connects TRBV6-5 to TRBJ2-4; D possibly uses TRBD1 or TRBD2 (5 bases each). The end of the DNA is better explained by TRBJ2-7, so the J call may be wrong. Germline loops: CDR1 MNHEY, CDR2 SVGAGI. The CDR3 runs to 15 residues. In DNA, the CDR3 is TGTGCCAGCAGCCCCCCTCCGGGGCATGGCTACGAGCAGTACTTC. Residues: CASSPPPGHGYEQYF.

This clonotype was found many times. This chain connects TRBV20-1 to TRBJ2-1; TRBD2 aligns across 13 bases. V gave up 0 bases and J gave up 1 base; unmatched junction bases: 0. Germline V gene data show CDR1 as DFQATT and CDR2 as SNEGSKA (reference sequence). CDR3 length equals 16 residues. CDR3 loop: CSARELAGGSYNEQFF. CDR3 nucleotides: TGCAGTGCTAGAGAACTAGCGGGAGGGTCCTACAATGAGCAGTTCTTC.

This chain joins TRBV7-2 and TRBJ2-7; TRBD1 is a possible D gene (6 bases). The V gene lost 0 bases and the J gene lost 5 bases, with 26 bases spanning the gap. The CDR3 contains 19 residues. The germline V gene has CDR1 SGHTA and CDR2 FQGNSA. DNA of the CDR3: TGTGCCAGCAGCTTAGCGCTAACGGGATTTGGGGGCTTCTCTCACGAGCAGTACTTC. Protein product: CASSLALTGFGGFSHEQYF.

This clonotype was seen more than once but under ten times. The chain couples TRBV4-2 to TRBJ2-2, with 8 bases lining up with TRBD1. CDR3 length: 19 residues. The V gene's germline CDR1 is LGHNA and CDR2 YNFKEQ. After removal of 3 bases from V and 0 bases from J, the junction contained 12 bases not matched to a gene. As DNA, the CDR3 is TGTGCCAGCAGCCATCGGGACAGGACAAACAATCCGAACACCGGGGAGCTGTTTTTT. It encodes CASSHRDRTNNPNTGELFF.

V is TRBV10-3 and J is TRBJ2-1; D is undetermined. The CDR3 is 14 residues long. Germline loops: CDR1 ENHRY, CDR2 SYGVKD. Trimming left V 4 bases short and J 5 bases short, with 12 bases between. CDR3 nucleotides: TGTGCCATCAGTGTGTCTGTTCGCGACAATGAGCAGTTCTTC. It is translated as CAISVSVRDNEQFF.

The chain has TRBV27 and TRBJ2-3; D gene unclear. The CDR3 spans 14 residues. Trimming cost V 6 bases and J 1 base, with 11 bases left between them. Germline CDR1 and CDR2: MNHEY and SMNVEV (reference sequence). The chain's CDR3 is CASSLVEGTDTQYF. In nucleotides, the CDR3 is TGTGCCAGCAGCCTTGTAGAGGGCACAGATACGCAGTATTTT.

This clonotype was recorded a few times. The chain uses TRBV7-3 and TRBJ2-5; TRBD2 might be the D (6 bases). V shed 5 bases and J shed 3 bases, with 13 bases lying between them. From germline, CDR1 is SGHTA and CDR2 FQGTGA. The CDR3 loop spans 14 amino acids. The CDR3 region is CASSPHGTEETQYF. In DNA form, the CDR3 reads TGTGCCAGCAGCCCGCACGGGACTGAAGAGACCCAGTACTTC.

The chain couples TRBV5-1 to TRBJ2-7; tentatively, D is TRBD2 (7 bases). V was cut by 4 bases and J by 6 bases, with 11 bases left in between. CDR3 length equals 12 residues. From germline, CDR1 is SGHRS and CDR2 YFSETQ. The CDR3 DNA is TGCGCCAGCAGCGCTGGGGGGGCCGAGCAGTACTTC. Its translation is CASSAGGAEQYF.

This chain links TRBV27 with TRBJ2-7; D call uncertain. V dropped 3 bases and J dropped 6 bases, with 12 bases sitting between them. CDR3 length equals 13 residues. The germline V gene encodes CDR1 MNHEY and CDR2 SMNVEV (reference sequence). This CDR3 reads CASSLAPPGEQYF. CDR3 in DNA: TGTGCCAGCAGTTTGGCCCCGCCGGGCGAGCAGTACTTC.

This clonotype came up many times. The gene calls are TRBV4-1 and TRBJ2-5; a possible D gene is TRBD1 (6 bases). Trimming removed 0 bases from V and 5 bases from J, with 7 bases in between. In germline, CDR1 is MGHRA, CDR2 YSYEKL. The CDR3 covers 13 residues. The DNA of the CDR3 is TGCGCCAGCAGCCAAGATAGGGGGGAGACCCAGTACTTC. Translation gives CASSQDRGETQYF.

This clonotype has more than one count but fewer than ten. The rearrangement joins TRBV6-4 to TRBJ2-5, with D perhaps TRBD1 or TRBD2 (5 bases each). Germline CDR1 reads MRHNA; CDR2 reads SNTAGT. Trimming cost V 3 bases and J 7 bases, with 24 bases left between them. This CDR3 comprises 17 residues. Here the CDR3 reads CASSEISRDRVCGTQYF. The CDR3 DNA follows: TGTGCCAGCAGTGAAATTTCCCGGGACCGCGTCTGTGGGACCCAGTACTTC.

There are a few counts of this clonotype. The chain is built from TRBV6-2 or TRBV6-3 and TRBJ1-1; TRBD1 agrees at 11 bases. Trimming cost V 7 bases and J 4 bases; bases outside gene matches: 14. The length of the CDR3 is 17 residues. Germline V lookup: CDR1 MNHEY, CDR2 SVGEGT. CDR3 region: CASTLGTGGPRGTEAFF. CDR3 DNA sequence: TGTGCCAGCACCCTCGGGACAGGGGGACCTAGGGGCACTGAAGCTTTCTTT.

In its sample, this clonotype was seen a few times. The chain carries TRBV2 and TRBJ2-7; D is possibly TRBD1 (6 bases). This CDR3 region has 12 residues. Germline V gives CDR1 SNHLY, CDR2 FYNNEI. Between the trimmed V and J ends, which lost 8 bases and 4 bases, there was a span of 12 bases. CDR3 DNA: TGTGCCAGCGTCCTACAGGGTTACGAGCAGTACTTC. As protein: CASVLQGYEQYF.

The chain joins TRBV6-2 or TRBV6-3 to TRBJ1-1; D call uncertain. Trimming shortened V by 2 bases and J by 7 bases, and 8 bases separated the two germline ends. Germline CDR1 and CDR2: MNHEY and SVGEGT. This CDR3 is 12 amino acids long. The DNA of the CDR3 is TGTGCCAGCAGTTACCCTTACTTTGAAGCTTTCTTT. The encoded protein is CASSYPYFEAFF.

In its sample, this clonotype was seen a few times. The chain has TRBV27 and TRBJ2-3, with D perhaps matching TRBD1 or TRBD2 (5 bases each). CDR1 and CDR2 from the germline V gene are MNHEY and SMNVEV (reference sequence). Trimming removed 5 bases from V and 3 bases from J, with 12 bases in between. The CDR3 length is 14 residues. In DNA form, the CDR3 reads TGTGCCAGCAGTCCGTATTGGGGGACAGATACGCAGTATTTT. This gives the protein CASSPYWGTDTQYF.

This sequence joins TRBV27 and TRBJ2-2, with D perhaps matching TRBD2 (6 bases). V was trimmed by 0 bases and J by 6 bases, leaving 11 bases between them. The CDR3 has 15 residues. Germline V CDR1 and CDR2: MNHEY, SMNVEV (reference sequence). The CDR3 nucleotides are TGTGCCAGCAGTTTATCGCAGGGCGGGGCCGGGGAGCTGTTTTTT. As protein: CASSLSQGGAGELFF.

This clonotype was observed a handful of times. The CDR3 loop is CASSFLEASSPLHF. The CDR3 region has the DNA TGTGCCAGCAGCTTTTTAGAGGCAAGTTCACCCCTCCACTTT. This chain links TRBV5-5 with TRBJ1-6; D is ambiguous. Germline loops: CDR1 SGHKS, CDR2 YYEKEE (reference sequence). Deletions cut 2 bases from V and 9 bases from J, with 12 bases between. The CDR3 consists of 14 residues.